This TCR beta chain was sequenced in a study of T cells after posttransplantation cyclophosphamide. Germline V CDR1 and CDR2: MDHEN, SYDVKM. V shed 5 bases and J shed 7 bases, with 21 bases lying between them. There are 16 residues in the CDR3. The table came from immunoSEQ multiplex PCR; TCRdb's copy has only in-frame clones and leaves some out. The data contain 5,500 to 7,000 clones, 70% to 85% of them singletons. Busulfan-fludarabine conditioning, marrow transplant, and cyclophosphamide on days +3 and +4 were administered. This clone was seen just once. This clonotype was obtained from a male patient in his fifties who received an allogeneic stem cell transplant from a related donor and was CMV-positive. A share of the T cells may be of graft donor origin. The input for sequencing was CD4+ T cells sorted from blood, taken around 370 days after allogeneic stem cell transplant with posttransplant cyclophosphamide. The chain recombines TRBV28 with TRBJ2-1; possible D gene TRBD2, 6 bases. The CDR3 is CASSPFKGLGWNEQFF. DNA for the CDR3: TGTGCCAGCAGTCCTTTTAAGGGACTGGGGTGGAATGAGCAGTTCTTC.